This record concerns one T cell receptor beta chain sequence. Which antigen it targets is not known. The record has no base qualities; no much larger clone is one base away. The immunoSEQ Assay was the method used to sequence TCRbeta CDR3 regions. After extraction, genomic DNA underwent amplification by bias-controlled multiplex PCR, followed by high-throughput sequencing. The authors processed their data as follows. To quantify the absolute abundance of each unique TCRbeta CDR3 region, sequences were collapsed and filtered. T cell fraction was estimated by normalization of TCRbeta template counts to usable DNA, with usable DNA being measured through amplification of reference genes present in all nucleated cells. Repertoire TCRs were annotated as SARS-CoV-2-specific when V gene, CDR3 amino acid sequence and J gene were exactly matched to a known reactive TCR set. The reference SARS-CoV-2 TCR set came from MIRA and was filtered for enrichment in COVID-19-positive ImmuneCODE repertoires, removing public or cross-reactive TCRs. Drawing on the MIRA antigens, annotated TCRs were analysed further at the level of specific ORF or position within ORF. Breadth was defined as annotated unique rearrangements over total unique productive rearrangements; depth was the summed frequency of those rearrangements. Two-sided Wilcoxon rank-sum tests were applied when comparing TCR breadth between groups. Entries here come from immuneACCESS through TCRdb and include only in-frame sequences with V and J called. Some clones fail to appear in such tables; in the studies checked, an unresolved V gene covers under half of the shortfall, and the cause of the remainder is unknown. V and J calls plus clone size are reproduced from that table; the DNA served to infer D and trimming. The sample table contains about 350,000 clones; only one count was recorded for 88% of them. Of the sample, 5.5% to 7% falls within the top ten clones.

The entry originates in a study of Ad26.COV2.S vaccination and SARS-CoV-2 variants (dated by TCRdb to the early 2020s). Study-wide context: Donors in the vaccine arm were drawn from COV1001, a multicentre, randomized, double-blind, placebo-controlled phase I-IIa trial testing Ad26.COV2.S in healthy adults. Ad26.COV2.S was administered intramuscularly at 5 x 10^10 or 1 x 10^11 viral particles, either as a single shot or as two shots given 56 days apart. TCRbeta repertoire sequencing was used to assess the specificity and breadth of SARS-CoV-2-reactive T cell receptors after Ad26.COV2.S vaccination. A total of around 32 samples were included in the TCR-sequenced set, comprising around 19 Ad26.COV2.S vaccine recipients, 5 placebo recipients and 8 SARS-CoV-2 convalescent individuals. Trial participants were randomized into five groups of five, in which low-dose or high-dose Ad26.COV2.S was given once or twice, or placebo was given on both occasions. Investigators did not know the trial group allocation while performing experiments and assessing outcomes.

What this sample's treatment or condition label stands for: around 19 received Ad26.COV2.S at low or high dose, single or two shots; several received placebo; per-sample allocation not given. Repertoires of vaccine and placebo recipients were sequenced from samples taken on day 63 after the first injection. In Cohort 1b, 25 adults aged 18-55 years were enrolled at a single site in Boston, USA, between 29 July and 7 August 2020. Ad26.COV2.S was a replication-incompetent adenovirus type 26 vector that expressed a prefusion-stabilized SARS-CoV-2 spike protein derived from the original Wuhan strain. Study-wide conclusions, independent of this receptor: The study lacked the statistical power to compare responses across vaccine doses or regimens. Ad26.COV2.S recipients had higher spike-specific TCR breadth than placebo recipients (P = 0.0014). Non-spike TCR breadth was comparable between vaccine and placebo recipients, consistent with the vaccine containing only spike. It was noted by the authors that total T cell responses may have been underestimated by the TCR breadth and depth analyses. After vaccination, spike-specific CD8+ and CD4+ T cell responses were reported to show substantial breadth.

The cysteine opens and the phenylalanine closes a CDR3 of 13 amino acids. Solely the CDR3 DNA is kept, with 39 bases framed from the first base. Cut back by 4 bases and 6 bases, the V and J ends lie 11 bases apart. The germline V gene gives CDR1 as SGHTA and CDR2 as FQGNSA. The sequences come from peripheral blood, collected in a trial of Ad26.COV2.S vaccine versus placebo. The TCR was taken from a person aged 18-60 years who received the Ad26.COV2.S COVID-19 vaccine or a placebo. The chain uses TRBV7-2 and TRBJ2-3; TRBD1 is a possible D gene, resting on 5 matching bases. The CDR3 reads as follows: CASSSGFADTQYF. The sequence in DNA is TGTGCCAGCAGCTCAGGGTTTGCGGATACGCAGTATTTT. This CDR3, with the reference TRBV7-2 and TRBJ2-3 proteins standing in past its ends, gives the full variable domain GAGVSQSPSNKVTEKGKDVELRCDPISGHTALYWYRQSLGQGLEFLIYFQGNSAPDKSGLPSDRFSAERTGGSVSTLTIQRTQQEDSAVYLCASSSGFADTQYFGPGTRLTVL.